One sample yielded the 21 T cell receptor beta chains listed below, sequenced in a study of regulatory T cells in long-lasting Graves disease. The time point was: newly diagnosed GD, antithyroid drugs for less than 3 months. After RNA was extracted from PBMCs, the TCR library was made from it. TCR beta libraries were built with iRepertoire HTBI primers and Arm-PCR of CDR3 regions. TCRdb re-analysed the multiplex PCR reads in MiXCR, keeping a single row per CDR3 protein. This repertoire shows about 440,000 distinct CDR3 sequences, under 15% found once; its top ten account for roughly a sixth. The sample was also reused in another study, on T cells in Graves' hyperthyroidism and ophthalmopathy.

The material was peripheral blood mononuclear cells (PBMCs), obtained at new diagnosis, from a patient treated with antithyroid drugs. All receptors derive from a woman in her thirties with Graves disease.

As to this clonotype: A much larger clone sits a single nucleotide away, making a read error possible. J is TRBJ1-1 and V is TRBV4-1; the D gene is possibly TRBD1 (5 bases). This CDR3 is 13 amino acids long. Germline CDR1 MGHRA, CDR2 YSYEKL. CDR3 bases: TGCGCCAGCACCTCGACAGCCATCGCTGAAGCTTCCTTT. Protein product: CASTSTAIAEASF.

The rearrangement links TRBV20-1 to TRBJ2-4, with D perhaps matching TRBD2 (5 bases). CDR3 size: 13 residues. Trimming shortened V by 3 bases and J by 7 bases, and 13 bases separated the two germline ends. Germline CDR1 DFQATT, CDR2 SNEGSKA (reference sequence). The CDR3 bases are TGCAGTGCTAGTAAACTAGAGCCGAACATTCAGTACTTC. It is translated as CSASKLEPNIQYF.

The rearrangement joins TRBV5-6 to TRBJ1-1; 8 bases match TRBD1. The CDR3 covers 16 residues. V was pared by 4 bases and J by 4 bases, with 12 bases of the junction left unmatched. Germline assignment: CDR1 SGHDT and CDR2 YYEEEE. CDR3 residues: CASSQDPDRESTEAFF. The CDR3 DNA reads TGTGCCAGCAGCCAAGACCCGGACAGGGAGAGCACTGAAGCTTTCTTT.

This clonotype was recorded at least ten times. The J gene is TRBJ1-1, the V gene TRBV2; TRBD1 might be the D (5 bases). V dropped 7 bases and J dropped 3 bases, with 21 bases sitting between them. CDR1 is SNHLY and CDR2 is FYNNEI in the germline V gene. The CDR3 has 16 residues. The chain's CDR3 is CASNLDSATMDTEAFF. CDR3 DNA sequence: TGTGCCAGCAATCTAGACAGTGCTACTATGGACACTGAAGCTTTCTTT. Full variable domain (rest looked up from reference TRBV2 and TRBJ1-1): EPEVTQTPSHQVTQMGQEVILRCVPISNHLYFYWYRQILGQKVEFLVSFYNNEISEKSEIFDDQFSVERPDGSNFTLKIRSTKLEDSAMYFCASNLDSATMDTEAFFGQGTRLTVV.

This clonotype was seen many times. The J gene is TRBJ1-1, the V gene TRBV12-3 or TRBV12-4, with 11 bases matching TRBD1. The V and J ends lost 2 bases and 9 bases, in that order; junction bases with no gene match: 17. The CDR3 is made up of 18 amino acids. The chain's CDR3 is CASSLTGQGARDGGKAFF. For the CDR3, the DNA is TGTGCCAGCAGTTTAACCGGACAGGGGGCGCGTGACGGGGGCAAAGCTTTCTTT.

The rearrangement links TRBV29-1 to TRBJ2-5; D unresolved. This CDR3 contains 12 residues. V gave up 6 bases and J gave up 0 bases, with 8 bases separating them. Per germline, CDR1 SQVTM and CDR2 ANQGSEA. The CDR3 region has the DNA TGCAGCGTCGACCGCGACCAAGAGACCCAGTACTTC. As protein: CSVDRDQETQYF.

This clonotype has just a few counts. The rearrangement joins TRBV3-1 to TRBJ2-2; the D gene is possibly TRBD1 (6 bases). Germline CDR1 is LGHDT and CDR2 is YNNKEL (reference sequence). The CDR3 runs 15 residues. V was cut by 4 bases and J by 7 bases, with 16 bases left in between. The CDR3 nucleotides are TGTGCCAGCAGCCTTCTCAGGGGTCGTATCGGGGAGCTGTTTTTT. Protein: CASSLLRGRIGELFF.

This clonotype was observed at least ten times. V gene TRBV28 combines with J gene TRBJ2-5, with TRBD1 matching 8 bases. This CDR3 region has 15 residues. V gave up 5 bases and J gave up 4 bases; unmatched junction bases: 9. The V gene's germline CDR1 is MDHEN and CDR2 SYDVKM. CDR3 region: CASSPWEQGGETQYF. The CDR3 region has the DNA TGTGCCAGCAGTCCCTGGGAACAGGGGGGAGAGACCCAGTACTTC. Together with reference TRBV28 and TRBJ2-5, the CDR3 gives the full variable domain: DVKVTQSSRYLVKRTGEKVFLECVQDMDHENMFWYRQDPGLGLRLIYFSYDVKMKEKGDIPEGYSVSREKKERFSLILESASTNQTSMYLCASSPWEQGGETQYFGPGTRLLVL.

Here the CDR3 DNA reads TGTGCCAGCAGATCCATGTCAGGGATGGCGAACACCGGGGAGCTGTTTTTT. Translating it yields CASRSMSGMANTGELFF. This chain joins TRBV12-3 or TRBV12-4 and TRBJ2-2; D is possibly TRBD1 (5 bases). The V end was cut by 6 bases, the J end by 0 bases, with 17 bases between. The CDR3 is 17 residues long.

This clonotype occurred many times. V and J are TRBV12-3 or TRBV12-4 and TRBJ2-1; 12 bases align to TRBD2. CDR3 length equals 16 residues. V dropped 8 bases and J dropped 5; count of bases not matched to a gene: 10. CDR3 coding DNA: TGTGCCAGCGCGACCCTAGCGGGAGGGCATCACAATGAGCAGTTCTTC. It translates to CASATLAGGHHNEQFF.

This clonotype was seen many times. The CDR3, as DNA: TGTGCCAGCAGCTTAGGGCGGGGGCCGAACACTGAAGCTTTCTTT. This sequence encodes CASSLGRGPNTEAFF. The gene calls are TRBV11-1 and TRBJ1-1; maybe TRBD1 (6 bases). V gave up 1 base and J gave up 1 base, with 10 bases separating them. This CDR3 is built from 15 residues. Germline assignment: CDR1 SGHAT and CDR2 FQDESV (reference sequence).

This chain joins TRBV10-3 and TRBJ2-7; 9 positions agree with TRBD1. The junction had 10 bases not matched to a gene; V was cut back by 10 bases and J by 3 bases. CDR3 length equals 14 residues. Germline-derived CDR1 and CDR2 are ENHRY and SYGVKD. CDR3 DNA: TGTGCCACCAGCCGGACAGGGGAGGACTACGAGCAGTACTTC. It yields the protein CATSRTGEDYEQYF.

The chain is built from TRBV6-5 and TRBJ2-1; the D call may be TRBD1 or TRBD2 (5 bases each). This CDR3 has 15 amino acids. V was trimmed by 2 bases and J by 6 bases, leaving 14 bases between them. Germline-derived CDR1 and CDR2 are MNHEY and SVGAGI. CDR3 region: CASSYRGEAGNEQFF. DNA of the CDR3: TGTGCCAGCAGTTACAGGGGAGAGGCGGGCAATGAGCAGTTCTTC.

The chain has TRBV12-3 or TRBV12-4 and TRBJ2-5; 8 bases agree with TRBD1. The ends lost 6 bases at V and 9 bases at J; junction bases unmatched: 12. The CDR3 totals 14 residues. CDR3 in DNA: TGTGCCAGCAGGGTAGGACAGGGACGTAAGGCCCAGTACTTC. This gives the protein CASRVGQGRKAQYF.

In this sample, this clonotype turned up many times. The chain has TRBV7-9 and TRBJ2-1; either TRBD1 or TRBD2 may supply D (6 bases each). V was clipped by 3 bases and J by 5 bases, with 14 bases between them. CDR3 size: 15 residues. Germline-derived CDR1 and CDR2 are SEHNR and FQNEAQ (reference sequence). The CDR3 DNA reads TGTGCCAGCAGCTTGGGGGGCCTACAGAACAATGAGCAGTTCTTC. Amino acid sequence: CASSLGGLQNNEQFF.

The table lists this clonotype with many counts. The genes are TRBV11-2 and TRBJ2-7; D might be TRBD2 (5 bases). The germline CDR1 and CDR2 sequences are SGHAT and FQNNGV. CDR3 length equals 13 residues. V lost 1 base and J 7 bases, leaving 11 bases between the germline ends. CDR3 sequence: CASSLAQEAEQYF. The CDR3 DNA reads TGTGCCAGCAGCTTAGCCCAGGAGGCTGAGCAGTACTTC.

This clonotype has ten or more counts. The chain carries TRBV30 and TRBJ2-2; 7 bases line up with TRBD2. The J segment lost 6 bases and the V segment lost 3 bases, leaving 4 bases of the junction unmatched. CDR3 length equals 13 residues. CDR1 and CDR2 from the germline V gene are GTSNPN and SVGIG (reference sequence). CDR3 in amino acids: CAWRWGGSGELFF. The CDR3 DNA is TGTGCCTGGAGGTGGGGAGGGTCCGGGGAGCTGTTTTTT. Based on the CDR3 plus reference TRBV30 and TRBJ2-2, the full variable domain is SQTIHQWPATLVQPVGSPLSLECTVEGTSNPNLYWYRQAAGRGLQLLFYSVGIGQISSEVPQNLSASRPQDRQFILSSKKLLLSDSGFYLCAWRWGGSGELFFGEGSRLTVL.

This clonotype was detected ten times or more. The rearrangement joins TRBV11-2 to TRBJ2-2; D is possibly TRBD2 (5 bases). This CDR3 region has 15 residues. CDR1 is SGHAT and CDR2 is FQNNGV in the germline V gene. With 5 bases removed from V and 7 bases from J, the gap between germline ends came to 17 bases. The CDR3: CASSRLSSMVGELFF. The CDR3 region has the DNA TGTGCCAGCAGCAGACTATCCTCGATGGTCGGGGAGCTGTTTTTT.

This clonotype has at least ten counts. The V and J genes are TRBV7-3 and TRBJ1-1; possible D gene TRBD1, 5 bases. V was pared by 2 bases and J by 0 bases, with 19 bases between. Germline loops: CDR1 SGHTA, CDR2 FQGTGA. The CDR3 runs to 18 residues. This chain's CDR3 is CASSLVAGAHQMNTEAFF. CDR3 sequence (DNA): TGTGCCAGCAGCTTAGTCGCTGGGGCGCACCAAATGAACACTGAAGCTTTCTTT.

This clonotype appeared many times. V gene TRBV7-6 combines with J gene TRBJ2-1; 11 bases fit TRBD2. V was clipped by 1 base and J by 6 bases; unmatched bases: 8. Looked up from germline, CDR1 is SGHVS and CDR2 is FNYEAQ. This CDR3 is 17 amino acids long. CDR3 amino acids: CASSLGHSGRAGNEQFF. CDR3 DNA sequence: TGTGCCAGCAGCTTAGGTCATAGCGGGAGGGCCGGCAATGAGCAGTTCTTC.

The rearrangement links TRBV6-9 to TRBJ2-7; 8 nucleotides agree with TRBD2. The junction had 22 bases not matched to a gene; V was cut back by 6 bases and J by 3 bases. The CDR3 totals 19 residues. Germline CDR1 reads MNHGY; CDR2 reads SVAAGI. The CDR3 reads CASRPPWGGLAGSRYEQYF. Written as DNA, the CDR3 is TGTGCCAGCAGACCGCCTTGGGGAGGCCTAGCGGGTTCTCGCTACGAGCAGTACTTC.